This record concerns one T cell receptor beta chain sequence. This clone was counted once. The antigen it recognizes is unknown. Base qualities were left out, and no much larger clone turns up one base away. These data come from a study of T cell responses to AZD1222 COVID-19 vaccine (TCRdb year 2021). The study in broad terms: Because spike-specific TCR depth and breadth did not differ between the two schedules, AZD1222 recipients who got a second dose at roughly 4 weeks were pooled with those who got a second dose at roughly 12 weeks. A total of 233 trial participants underwent TCR sequencing, of whom around 200 received two doses of AZD1222 and some 25 received two doses of the MenACWY control vaccine. Trial participants were enrolled by age into 18-55, 56-69 and 70-plus year subgroups, with approximately 160, 26 and 62 TCR-sequenced participants respectively. Points the paper makes about the study in general: Only a handful of AZD1222 recipients were SARS-CoV-2 seropositive at baseline, limiting conclusions about previously exposed vaccinees. The 56-69-year group was small, and its depth increase did not reach significance, likely because of low power. The whole spike protein was spanned by vaccine-associated CD4 TCRs, and dominant responses were seen in regions 160-218 and 743-854. Reportedly, almost half of the unique spike-specific TCRs recognized epitopes lying outside the regions that are mutated in the B.1.351 and B.1.1.7 variants. Because no day 14 peak-response samples were available, the repertoires could be characterized only after the peak T cell response. Participants were mostly white British and included more females than males, and it was suggested by the authors that clonal diversity may have been underestimated. A significant rise in spike-specific TCR breadth and depth was observed after two AZD1222 doses relative to day 0 and relative to MenACWY recipients.

The CDR3 regions of human TCRbeta chains were analyzed by immunosequencing. Concerning the study's data processing: Repertoire TCRs were checked for matches against a reference library of SARS-CoV-2-specific TCRs that had been generated using the MIRA antigen-specificity platform. Breadth was defined as the fraction of unique TCRs that were SARS-CoV-2-associated. Depth was defined as the fraction of total T cells that were SARS-CoV-2-associated. Using the MIRA data, every spike-specific TCR was mapped to the spike region that the TCR reacted to and assigned to either a CD4 or a CD8 class. Log10-transformed breadth and depth values were compared by one-way ANOVA with Sidak's multiple comparisons tests. Here the immuneACCESS table is served through TCRdb, limited to in-frame sequences with V and J called. Missing clones are a known gap in these copies; in checked studies unresolved V genes cover under half, and the rest lacks a known reason. The V and J calls and clone size are taken from that table; D and trimming were inferred from the DNA. In all, the sample holds about 59,000 clones, and around 84% of those were seen once. The top ten constitute 20% of the sample.

The intended sense of this specimen's time point label: baseline before first vaccination. The vaccinee samples were drawn from two UK trials, COV001 and COV002, one of which was a single-blind randomized controlled phase 2/3 trial testing AZD1222 (ChAdOx1 nCoV-19) in healthy adults. For TCRbeta chain sequencing, PBMC samples from trial participants were taken at day 0 and at day 28 after the second dose. Based on the germline V gene (reference sequence), the CDR1 and CDR2 sequences are SGHNT and YYREEE. V is clipped by 6 bases and J by 4 bases, and the sequence between their germline boundaries is 16 bases long. From the cysteine through the phenylalanine, the CDR3 covers 15 amino acids. The DNA shown is the 45-base CDR3, in frame from base 1.

The sample here was peripheral blood, taken on day 0 of AZD1222 vaccination. The receptor's source is an adult in good health. The chain joins TRBV5-4 to TRBJ2-2; a confident D gene designation cannot be given. The nucleotide sequence is TGTGCCAGCACCAAGCAAGGGTCAGGCACCGGGGAGCTGTTTTTT. This is translated as CASTKQGSGTGELFF.